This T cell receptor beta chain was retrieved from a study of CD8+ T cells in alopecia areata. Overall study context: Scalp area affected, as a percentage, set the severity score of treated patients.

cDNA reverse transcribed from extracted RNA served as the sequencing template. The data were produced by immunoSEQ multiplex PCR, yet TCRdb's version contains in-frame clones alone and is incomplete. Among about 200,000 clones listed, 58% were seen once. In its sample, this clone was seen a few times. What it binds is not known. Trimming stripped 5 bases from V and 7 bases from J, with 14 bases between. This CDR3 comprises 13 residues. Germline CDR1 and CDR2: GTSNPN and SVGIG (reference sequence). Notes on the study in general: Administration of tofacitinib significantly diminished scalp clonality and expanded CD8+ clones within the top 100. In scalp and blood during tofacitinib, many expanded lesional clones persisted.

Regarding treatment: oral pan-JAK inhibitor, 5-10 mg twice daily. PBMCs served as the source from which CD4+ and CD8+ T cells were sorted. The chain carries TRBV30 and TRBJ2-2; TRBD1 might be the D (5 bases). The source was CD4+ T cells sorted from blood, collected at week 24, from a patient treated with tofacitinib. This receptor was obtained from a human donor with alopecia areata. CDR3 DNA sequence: TGTGCCTGGGGCAGGGATAACGTCGGGGAGCTGTTTTTT. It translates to CAWGRDNVGELFF.